A single sample gave rise to the 3 T cell receptor beta chains below, sequenced in a study of T cell responses to AZD1222 COVID-19 vaccine. Using immunoSEQ multiplex PCR, the repertoire was profiled, and TCRdb retains in-frame clones only, with some absent. The sample consists of 100,000 or so clones, roughly 92% of them appearing once. The sequencing used peripheral blood, collected 28 days after the second AZD1222 dose. The receptors here all came from an adult who received the AZD1222 COVID-19 vaccine.

The V call is TRBV19, the J call TRBJ1-2; D unresolved. Germline CDR1 is LNHDA and CDR2 is SQIVND (reference sequence). The CDR3 consists of 13 residues. With 9 bases removed from V and 7 bases from J, the gap between germline ends came to 18 bases. The CDR3 DNA reads TGTGCCAGCGGCGAAACCGTATCGGGTGGCTACACCTTC. Translated: CASGETVSGGYTF.

The CDR3 protein is CASSPGAAYNEQFF. The CDR3 DNA reads as TGTGCCAGCTCACCAGGGGCGGCTTACAATGAGCAGTTCTTC. The V gene is TRBV18, the J gene TRBJ2-1; D is perhaps TRBD1 (5 bases). CDR1 and CDR2 from the germline V gene are KGHSH and LQKENI. The CDR3 spans 14 residues. Trimming pared 2 bases from V and 4 bases from J, leaving 9 bases between.

The chain is built from TRBV6-5 and TRBJ1-3; D may be TRBD1 (6 bases). This CDR3 has 15 amino acids. CDR1 and CDR2 (germline): MNHEY, SVGAGI. The V end lost 2 bases, the J end lost 2 bases, and 10 bases lay between the germline ends. The CDR3 region has the DNA TGTGCCAGCAGTTACGGGGGGCTAGCTGGAAACACCATATATTTT. Its translation: CASSYGGLAGNTIYF.